This TCR beta chain appears in the sequencing data of a study of CD8 T cells in Susac syndrome. Reverse transcription of about 0.45 to 1 ug RNA was performed with random hexamers. TCRdb reprocessed the immunoSEQ multiplex PCR reads with MiXCR, giving one entry per CDR3 protein. The repertoire has 80,000 to 90,000 distinct CDR3 sequences, approximately 95% of them found once; the top ten carry approximately 0.49%. The CDR3 is 13 residues long. Between the trimmed V and J ends, which lost 7 bases and 6 bases, there was a span of 15 bases. Per the germline V gene, CDR1 is SQVTM and CDR2 is ANQGSEA. Points on this clonotype: Its antigen is as yet unknown.

Findings and caveats of the study: Peak Susac CD8+ clonal expansion was seen in TEMRA cells and active patients.

This receptor was identified in a human donor with Susac syndrome. The sequenced material came from CD8+ T cells from PBMCs. The chain uses TRBV29-1 and TRBJ1-4; maybe TRBD1 (5 bases). CDR3 bases: TGCAGCGCCCTAGACTCGGGGGATGAAAAACTGTTTTTT. Its translation is CSALDSGDEKLFF.